One and the same sample provided the 11 T cell receptor beta chains below, sequenced in a study of blood T cell repertoires in COVID-19. Measured with immunoSEQ multiplex PCR; TCRdb has only the in-frame clones, and not every one. Of over 150,000 clones listed, 70% to 85% were seen once; the top ten hold about 31%. Sequencing was carried out using peripheral blood. Receptors were obtained from a woman aged 60-70 years with acute or convalescent COVID-19.

The chain has TRBV5-4 and TRBJ2-5, with 10 bases that match TRBD2. The V segment lost 4 bases and the J segment 8 bases; nucleotides outside the gene matches: 14. This CDR3 contains 16 residues. The germline CDR1 and CDR2 sequences are SGHNT and YYREEE (reference sequence). The CDR3: CASSTTSGAPRVTQYF. The CDR3 nucleotides read TGTGCCAGCAGCACTACTAGCGGGGCCCCCCGGGTAACCCAGTACTTC.

The rearrangement links TRBV3-1 (or the pseudogene TRBV3-2) to TRBJ2-5; TRBD2 is a possible D gene (6 bases). The germline V and J ends were trimmed by 1 base and 2 bases, with 11 bases remaining between them. CDR1 is LGHDT and CDR2 is YNNKEL in the germline V gene (reference sequence). The CDR3 consists of 15 residues. The CDR3 loop reads CASSQVPGRQETQYF. CDR3 bases: TGTGCCAGCAGCCAAGTCCCCGGGAGACAAGAGACCCAGTACTTC.

The V call is TRBV2, the J call TRBJ1-2; D possibly corresponds to TRBD1 (6 bases). The V end lost 6 bases, the J end lost 2 bases, and 13 bases lay between the germline ends. CDR3 length: 14 residues. The V gene's germline CDR1 is SNHLY and CDR2 FYNNEI. The CDR3 nucleotides read TGTGCCAGCAGGGACCGTCAGGGGAACTATGGCTACACCTTC. Translating gives CASRDRQGNYGYTF.

V and J are TRBV5-1 and TRBJ1-6; no clear D. CDR1 and CDR2 (germline): SGHRS, YFSETQ. This CDR3 has 15 amino acids. Between the trimmed V and J ends, which lost 0 bases and 5 bases, there was a span of 9 bases. The CDR3 is CASSLARRDNSPLHF. In DNA, the CDR3 is TGCGCCAGCAGCTTGGCCAGGAGGGATAATTCACCCCTCCACTTT.

The chain links TRBV12-3 or TRBV12-4 to TRBJ1-1; D may be TRBD1 (5 bases). V lost 7 bases and J 4 bases, leaving 13 bases between the germline ends. The CDR3 has 13 amino acids. The CDR3 is CASTPQGFTEAFF. CDR3 sequence (DNA): TGTGCCAGCACTCCCCAGGGTTTCACTGAAGCTTTCTTT.

The gene calls are TRBV6-5 and TRBJ1-4; TRBD1 agrees at 9 bases. Germline CDR1 is MNHEY and CDR2 is SVGAGI. V was pared by 0 bases and J by 8 bases, with 1 base of the junction left unmatched. The CDR3 sequence is 14 residues long. CDR3 DNA sequence: TGTGCCAGCAGTTACTCGACAGGGGGGGAAAAACTGTTTTTT. Its protein product is CASSYSTGGEKLFF.

The chain joins TRBV6-5 to TRBJ1-6; 7 nucleotides line up with TRBD1. The CDR3 is 16 amino acids. V dropped 2 bases and J dropped 0; count of bases not matched to a gene: 1. Germline CDR1 MNHEY, CDR2 SVGAGI. In DNA form, the CDR3 reads TGTGCCAGCAGTTACCGGGACAGCTCCTATAATTCACCCCTCCACTTT. The encoded protein is CASSYRDSSYNSPLHF.

The rearrangement joins TRBV5-1 to TRBJ2-5; 7 nucleotides match TRBD1. The CDR3 sequence is 14 residues long. Germline V CDR1 and CDR2: SGHRS, YFSETQ. The V and J ends lost 4 bases and 1 base, in that order; junction bases with no gene match: 4. CDR3 nucleotide sequence: TGCGCCAGCAGCAGCACAGGGGTCCAAGAGACCCAGTACTTC. This gives the protein CASSSTGVQETQYF. Full variable domain (missing parts from reference TRBV5-1 and TRBJ2-5): KAGVTQTPRYLIKTRGQQVTLSCSPISGHRSVSWYQQTPGQGLQFLFEYFSETQRNKGNFPGRFSGRQFSNSRSEMNVSTLELGDSALYLCASSSTGVQETQYFGPGTRLLVL.

The V gene is TRBV29-1, the J gene TRBJ2-3, with TRBD2 identical over 9 bases. Germline CDR1 is SQVTM and CDR2 is ANQGSEA. V gave up 4 bases and J gave up 6 bases; unmatched junction bases: 11. This CDR3 is built from 15 residues. CDR3 amino acids: CSVALQSGGSDTQYF. CDR3 bases: TGCAGCGTTGCACTCCAGAGCGGGGGGTCGGATACGCAGTATTTT.

J is TRBJ1-4 and V is TRBV28, with 8 bases aligning to TRBD1. CDR3 length: 14 residues. The ends lost 3 bases at V and 7 bases at J; junction bases unmatched: 4. Germline CDR1 MDHEN, CDR2 SYDVKM. The CDR3 DNA is TGTGCCAGCAGTTTCCAGGGGGCGGGTGAAAAACTGTTTTTT. Protein product: CASSFQGAGEKLFF.

The CDR3 nucleotides read TGTGCCAGCAGGCCCCTAGGCAGCGGCAATCAGCCCCAGCATTTT. Translated: CASRPLGSGNQPQHF. The chain employs TRBV2 and TRBJ1-5; D not resolved. Germline V lookup: CDR1 SNHLY, CDR2 FYNNEI. CDR3 length: 15 amino acids. Trimming removed 6 bases from V and 2 bases from J, with 14 bases in between. Filled out from reference TRBV2 and TRBJ1-5, the complete variable domain reads EPEVTQTPSHQVTQMGQEVILRCVPISNHLYFYWYRQILGQKVEFLVSFYNNEISEKSEIFDDQFSVERPDGSNFTLKIRSTKLEDSAMYFCASRPLGSGNQPQHFGDGTRLSIL.